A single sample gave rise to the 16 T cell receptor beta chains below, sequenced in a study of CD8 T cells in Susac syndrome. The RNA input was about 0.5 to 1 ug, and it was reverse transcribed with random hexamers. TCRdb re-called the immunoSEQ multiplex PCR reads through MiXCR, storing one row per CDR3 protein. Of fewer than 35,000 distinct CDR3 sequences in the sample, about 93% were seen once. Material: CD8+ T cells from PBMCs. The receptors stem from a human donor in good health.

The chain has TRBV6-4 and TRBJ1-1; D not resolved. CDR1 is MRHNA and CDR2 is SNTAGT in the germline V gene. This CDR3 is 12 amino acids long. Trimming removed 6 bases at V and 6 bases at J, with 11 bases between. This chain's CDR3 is CASRWGSPEAFF. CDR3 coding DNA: TGTGCCAGCAGATGGGGTTCGCCTGAAGCTTTCTTT.

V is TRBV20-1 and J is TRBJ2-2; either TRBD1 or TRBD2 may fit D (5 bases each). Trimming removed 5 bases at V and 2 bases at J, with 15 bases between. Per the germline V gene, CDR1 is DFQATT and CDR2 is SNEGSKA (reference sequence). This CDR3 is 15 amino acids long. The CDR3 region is CSASPGTENTGELFF. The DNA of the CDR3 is TGCAGTGCTTCCCCCGGGACGGAAAACACCGGGGAGCTGTTTTTT.

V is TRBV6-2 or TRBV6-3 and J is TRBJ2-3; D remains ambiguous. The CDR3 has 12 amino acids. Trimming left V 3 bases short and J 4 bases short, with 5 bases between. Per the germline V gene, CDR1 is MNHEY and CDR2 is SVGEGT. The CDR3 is CASSYHPDTQYF. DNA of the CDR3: TGTGCCAGCAGTTATCACCCAGATACGCAGTATTTT.

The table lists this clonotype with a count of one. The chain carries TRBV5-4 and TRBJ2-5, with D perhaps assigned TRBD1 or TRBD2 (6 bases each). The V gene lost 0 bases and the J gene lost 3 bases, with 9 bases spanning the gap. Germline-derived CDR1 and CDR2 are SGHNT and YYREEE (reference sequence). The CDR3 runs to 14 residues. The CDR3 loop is CASSLAGAEETQYF. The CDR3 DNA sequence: TGTGCCAGCAGCTTGGCGGGGGCTGAAGAGACCCAGTACTTC.

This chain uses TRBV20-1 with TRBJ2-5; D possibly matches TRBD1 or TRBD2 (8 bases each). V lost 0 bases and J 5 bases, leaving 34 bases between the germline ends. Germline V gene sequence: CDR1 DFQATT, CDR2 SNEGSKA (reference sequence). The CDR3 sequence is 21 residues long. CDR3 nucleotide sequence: TGCAGTGCTAGAGATGAGGCAGGGGGCGCGTCTAGCGGGCCGTCTAGGGAGACCCAGTACTTC. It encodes CSARDEAGGASSGPSRETQYF.

For the CDR3, the DNA is TGCAGTGCTAGGGAAATACAGGGGGGCGGCACTGAAGCTTTCTTT. It codes for CSAREIQGGGTEAFF. The rearrangement joins TRBV20-1 to TRBJ1-1; TRBD1 agrees at 8 bases. CDR1 is DFQATT and CDR2 is SNEGSKA in the germline V gene (reference sequence). After removal of 3 bases from V and 4 bases from J, the junction contained 10 bases not matched to a gene. CDR3 length equals 15 residues.

CDR3 sequence (DNA): TGTGCCAGCGAAATAGGCTACGGCTACACCTTC. It is translated as CASEIGYGYTF. The V and J genes are TRBV7-9 and TRBJ1-2, with D hard to call. The CDR3 is 11 residues long. Germline values: CDR1 SEHNR, CDR2 FQNEAQ (reference sequence). Trimming removed 8 bases at V and 8 bases at J, with 12 bases between. The full variable domain, in which reference TRBV7-9 and TRBJ1-2 provide the parts outside the CDR3, is DTGVSQNPRHKITKRGQNVTFRCDPISEHNRLYWYRQTLGQGPEFLTYFQNEAQLEKSRLLSDRFSAERPKGSFSTLEIQRTEQGDSAMYLCASEIGYGYTFGSGTRLTVV.

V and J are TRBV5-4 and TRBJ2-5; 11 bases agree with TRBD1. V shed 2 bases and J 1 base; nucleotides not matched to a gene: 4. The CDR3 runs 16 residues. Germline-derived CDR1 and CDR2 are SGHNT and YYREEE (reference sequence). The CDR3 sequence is CASSLGQGALQETQYF. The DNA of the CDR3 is TGTGCCAGCAGCTTAGGACAGGGGGCGCTCCAAGAGACCCAGTACTTC.

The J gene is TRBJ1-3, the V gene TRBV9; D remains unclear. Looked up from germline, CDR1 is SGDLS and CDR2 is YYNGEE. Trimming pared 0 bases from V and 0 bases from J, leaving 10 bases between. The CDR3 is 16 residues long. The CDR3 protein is CASSVGGRSSGNTIYF. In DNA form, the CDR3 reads TGTGCCAGCAGCGTAGGGGGAAGAAGCTCTGGAAACACCATATATTTT.

CDR3 sequence: CSASDHTEAFF. Written as DNA, the CDR3 is TGCAGTGCCAGCGACCACACTGAAGCTTTCTTT. The J gene is TRBJ1-1, the V gene TRBV20-1; D uncertain. The CDR3 loop spans 11 amino acids. Trimming pared 6 bases from V and 3 bases from J, leaving 8 bases between. In germline, CDR1 is DFQATT, CDR2 SNEGSKA (reference sequence).

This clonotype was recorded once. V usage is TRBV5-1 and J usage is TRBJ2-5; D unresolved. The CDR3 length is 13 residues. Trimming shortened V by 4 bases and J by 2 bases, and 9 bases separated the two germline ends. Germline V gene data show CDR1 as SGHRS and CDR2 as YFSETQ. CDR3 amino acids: CASSRAMQETQYF. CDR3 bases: TGCGCCAGCAGCCGCGCGATGCAAGAGACCCAGTACTTC.

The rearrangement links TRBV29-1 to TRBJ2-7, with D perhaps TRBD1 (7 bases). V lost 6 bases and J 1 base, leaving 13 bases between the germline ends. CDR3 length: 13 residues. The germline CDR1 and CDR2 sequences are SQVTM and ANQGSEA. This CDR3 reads CSVRQGGSYEQYF. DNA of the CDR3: TGCAGCGTCAGACAGGGAGGTTCCTACGAGCAGTACTTC.

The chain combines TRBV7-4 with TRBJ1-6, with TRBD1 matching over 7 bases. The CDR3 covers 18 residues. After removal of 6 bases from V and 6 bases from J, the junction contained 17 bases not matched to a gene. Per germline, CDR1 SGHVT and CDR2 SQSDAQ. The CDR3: CASSSYVLQGLFNSPLHF. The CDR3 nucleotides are TGTGCCAGCAGTTCATACGTCCTACAGGGGCTGTTTAATTCACCCCTCCACTTT.

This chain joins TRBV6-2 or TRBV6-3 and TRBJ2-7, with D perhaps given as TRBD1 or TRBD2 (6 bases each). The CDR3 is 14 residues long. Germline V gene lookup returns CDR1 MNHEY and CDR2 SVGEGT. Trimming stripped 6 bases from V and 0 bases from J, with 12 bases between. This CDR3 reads CASSYREASYEQYF. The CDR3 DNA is TGTGCCAGCAGCTACAGGGAGGCCTCCTACGAGCAGTACTTC.

CDR3 loop: CASSGTSGGADTQYF. The CDR3 DNA reads as TGTGCCAGCAGTGGGACTAGCGGGGGGGCAGATACGCAGTATTTT. The chain combines TRBV6-1 with TRBJ2-3, with 15 bases lining up with TRBD2. With V trimmed by 4 bases and J by 4 bases, 0 bases remained unmatched. CDR3 length: 15 residues. The germline V gene encodes CDR1 MNHNS and CDR2 SASEGT.

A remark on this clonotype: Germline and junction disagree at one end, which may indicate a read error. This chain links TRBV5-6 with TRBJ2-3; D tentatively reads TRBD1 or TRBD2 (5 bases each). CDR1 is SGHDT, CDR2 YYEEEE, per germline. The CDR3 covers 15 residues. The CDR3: CASSSGPRAGDTQYF. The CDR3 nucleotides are TGTGCCAGCAGCTCGGGACCTCGGGCCGGAGATACGCAATATTTT.